This T cell receptor beta chain originates from a study of blood T cells in healthy people across ages. The J segment lost 0 bases and the V segment lost 2 bases, leaving 8 bases of the junction unmatched. Germline CDR1 SGHNT, CDR2 YYREEE (reference sequence). The CDR3 consists of 17 residues. PCR was performed a second time for roughly 7 to 12 cycles using a sample-barcoded 5' primer and a J-beta primer mix. TCRdb reprocessed the 5' RACE reads via MiXCR and lists one record per CDR3 protein. The sample consists of roughly 2 million distinct CDR3 sequences, around half of them appearing once. The sequence was obtained from a woman in her 40s in good health. Sequenced material: blood. The chain is built from TRBV5-4 and TRBJ2-7; 10 bases fit TRBD2. This CDR3 is CASSFSPSGGYSYEQYF. The CDR3 region has the DNA TGTGCCAGCAGCTTCAGCCCTAGCGGGGGATACTCCTACGAGCAGTACTTC.